The 22 T cell receptor beta chains given below trace back to one sample, sequenced in a study of T cells after yellow fever vaccination. TCRdb ran MiXCR on the 5' RACE reads and lists one entry per CDR3 protein. The sample lists approximately 550,000 distinct CDR3 sequences; around 21% were seen once. The sample was PBMCs, taken 15 days after the yellow fever booster vaccination. These receptors were taken from a man in his thirties or forties who received the YFV17D yellow fever vaccine.

The chain uses TRBV6-5 and TRBJ1-1, with a tentative D call TRBD1 (6 bases). The CDR3 runs 16 residues. The germline V gene has CDR1 MNHEY and CDR2 SVGAGI. With 2 bases removed from V and 1 base from J, the gap between germline ends came to 14 bases. The CDR3 DNA is TGTGCCAGCAGTTACCTCAGGGGAGGGAGGAACACTGAAGCTTTCTTT. The encoded protein is CASSYLRGGRNTEAFF.

CDR3 DNA: TGTGCCAGCTCAAGCTCAAGCCTGGACACTGAAGCTTTCTTT. It codes for CASSSSSLDTEAFF. The gene calls are TRBV18 and TRBJ1-1; no reliable D call. From germline, CDR1 is KGHSH and CDR2 LQKENI. Trimming pared 5 bases from V and 3 bases from J, leaving 13 bases between. CDR3 length: 14 amino acids. Complete variable domain (other parts from reference TRBV18 and TRBJ1-1): NAGVMQNPRHLVRRRGQEARLRCSPMKGHSHVYWYRQLPEEGLKFMVYLQKENIIDESGMPKERFSAEFPKEGPSILRIQQVVRGDSAAYFCASSSSSLDTEAFFGQGTRLTVV.

The chain recombines TRBV29-1 with TRBJ2-6; 9 bases align to TRBD1. This CDR3 has 16 residues. The V and J ends lost 5 bases and 0 bases, in that order; junction bases with no gene match: 5. Germline V gene sequence: CDR1 SQVTM, CDR2 ANQGSEA. CDR3 sequence: CSVTKTGGSGANVLTF. CDR3 sequence (DNA): TGCAGCGTTACAAAGACAGGGGGCTCTGGGGCCAACGTCCTGACTTTC.

CDR3 protein: CASSYSIAGGQETQYF. Here the CDR3 DNA reads TGTGCCAGCAGTTACTCGATAGCGGGAGGTCAAGAGACCCAGTACTTC. The rearrangement links TRBV6-2 or TRBV6-3 to TRBJ2-5; 10 bases are shared with TRBD2. The V gene's germline CDR1 is MNHEY and CDR2 SVGEGT. The CDR3 is 16 amino acids. Losses at the gene ends were 0 bases for V and 2 bases for J; bases not matched to a gene: 3.

This clonotype was counted between two and nine times. The chain couples TRBV12-5 to TRBJ2-1, with D possibly TRBD2 on 5 matching bases. V was shortened by 2 bases and J by 2 bases, with 16 bases between the two germline ends. CDR1 and CDR2 from the germline V gene are LGHNT and FRNRAP. The CDR3 is made up of 17 amino acids. CDR3 sequence (DNA): TGTGCTAGTGGTTTGACTCTCTCTACCGGGGCCTACAATGAGCAGTTCTTC. Translation gives CASGLTLSTGAYNEQFF.

In its sample, this clonotype was seen a few times. The chain combines TRBV7-2 with TRBJ1-1; tentative D call: TRBD1 (6 bases). There are 12 residues in the CDR3. The germline V and J ends were trimmed by 4 bases and 11 bases, with 14 bases remaining between them. Germline V gene data show CDR1 as SGHTA and CDR2 as FQGNSA. The CDR3 region has the DNA TGTGCCAGCAGCTACCAGGGGCGGGGGGCTTTCTTT. Its protein is CASSYQGRGAFF.

The table lists this clonotype with a few counts. The chain joins TRBV6-5 to TRBJ2-5; D gene uncertain. The V gene lost 4 bases and the J gene lost 8 bases, with 8 bases spanning the gap. Germline values: CDR1 MNHEY, CDR2 SVGAGI. The CDR3 consists of 11 residues. The CDR3 reads CASSSGTTQYF. In DNA form, the CDR3 reads TGTGCCAGCAGTTCGGGCACAACCCAGTACTTC.

The sample holds a few counts of this clonotype. V usage is TRBV5-1 and J usage is TRBJ2-2, with a tentative D call TRBD1 (5 bases). Trimming took 4 bases from V and 1 from J, leaving 11 bases between them. The CDR3 is 15 amino acids. CDR1 SGHRS and CDR2 YFSETQ come from the germline V gene. CDR3 nucleotides: TGCGCCAGCAGCGCTTTAGGGGAGAACACCGGGGAGCTGTTTTTT. It codes for CASSALGENTGELFF.

There are a few counts of this clonotype. The chain joins TRBV20-1 to TRBJ2-6, with 8 bases lining up with TRBD2. CDR1 is DFQATT and CDR2 is SNEGSKA in the germline V gene (reference sequence). This CDR3 region has 16 residues. V dropped 3 bases and J dropped 7; count of bases not matched to a gene: 11. CDR3 sequence reads: CSASAGGGLRANVLTF. The CDR3 nucleotides read TGCAGTGCTAGTGCCGGGGGGGGTTTGAGAGCCAACGTCCTGACTTTC.

The chain has TRBV9 and TRBJ2-3, with D unclear. Germline CDR1 reads SGDLS; CDR2 reads YYNGEE. V lost 0 bases and J 0 bases, leaving 11 bases between the germline ends. The CDR3 covers 16 residues. The CDR3 sequence is CASSVDFTVSTDTQYF. DNA of the CDR3: TGTGCCAGCAGCGTAGACTTTACAGTGAGCACAGATACGCAGTATTTT. Complete variable domain (other parts from reference TRBV9 and TRBJ2-3): DSGVTQTPKHLITATGQRVTLRCSPRSGDLSVYWYQQSLDQGLQFLIQYYNGEERAKGNILERFSAQQFPDLHSELNLSSLELGDSALYFCASSVDFTVSTDTQYFGPGTRLTVL.

This clonotype was recorded a few times. The chain is built from TRBV10-3 and TRBJ2-7, with 9 bases aligning to TRBD2. CDR3 length equals 11 residues. The germline CDR1 and CDR2 sequences are ENHRY and SYGVKD. J lost 5 bases, V lost 11 bases, and 4 bases had no gene match. CDR3 sequence reads: CASKREDEQYF. CDR3 nucleotides: TGTGCCTCGAAGCGGGAGGACGAGCAGTACTTC.

This sequence joins TRBV19 and TRBJ2-1; D not certain. Germline assignment: CDR1 LNHDA and CDR2 SQIVND (reference sequence). The CDR3 has 12 residues. V was clipped by 0 bases and J by 8 bases, with 5 bases between them. Written as DNA, the CDR3 is TGTGCCAGTAGTATAGAGGGCTATGAGCAGTTCTTC. Its protein product is CASSIEGYEQFF.

This sequence joins TRBV29-1 and TRBJ2-1; 7 bases match TRBD1. Germline CDR1 and CDR2: SQVTM and ANQGSEA. The CDR3 runs to 12 residues. Losses at the gene ends were 6 bases for V and 5 bases for J; bases not matched to a gene: 4. CDR3 amino acids: CSVDRVDNEQFF. In DNA form, the CDR3 reads TGCAGCGTCGACAGGGTAGACAATGAGCAGTTCTTC.

The rearrangement links TRBV11-2 to TRBJ1-5, with 9 bases that match TRBD1. The CDR3 consists of 15 residues. The V segment lost 4 bases and the J segment 6 bases; nucleotides outside the gene matches: 7. CDR1 SGHAT and CDR2 FQNNGV come from the germline V gene. As DNA, the CDR3 is TGTGCCAGCAGCTCGGGACAGGGTAGGTTTCAGCCCCAGCATTTT. Its protein is CASSSGQGRFQPQHF.

This clonotype was detected a few times. CDR3 sequence (DNA): TGCAGTGCTAGAGAATTCGGCAACTTGTATGGCTACACCTTC. Translating it yields CSAREFGNLYGYTF. The V call is TRBV20-1, the J call TRBJ1-2; no reliable D call. CDR1 DFQATT and CDR2 SNEGSKA come from the germline V gene (reference sequence). This CDR3 is 14 amino acids long. V dropped 0 bases and J dropped 5 bases, with 13 bases sitting between them.

This clonotype was seen a handful of times. V gene TRBV4-1 combines with J gene TRBJ2-5; D call uncertain. CDR3 length: 15 amino acids. Germline V lookup: CDR1 MGHRA, CDR2 YSYEKL. V was cut by 0 bases and J by 5 bases, with 13 bases left in between. The chain's CDR3 is CASSQDQGAQETQYF. The CDR3 nucleotides are TGCGCCAGCAGCCAAGATCAAGGCGCTCAGGAGACCCAGTACTTC.

The sample holds many counts of this clonotype. V and J are TRBV20-1 and TRBJ2-2; unclear D gene. There are 12 residues in the CDR3. Trimming took 3 bases from V and 6 from J, leaving 8 bases between them. Germline V CDR1 and CDR2: DFQATT, SNEGSKA (reference sequence). The CDR3 DNA reads TGCAGTGCTAGGCGAAGGTCCGGGGAGCTGTTTTTT. It is translated as CSARRRSGELFF.

This clonotype was observed a handful of times. The CDR3 nucleotides read TGTGCCAGCAGCCTGGCACTAGCGGGATTCAATGAGCAGTTCTTC. It yields the protein CASSLALAGFNEQFF. This chain joins TRBV7-3 and TRBJ2-1; 10 bases map to TRBD2. There are 15 residues in the CDR3. With 5 bases clipped from V and 6 bases from J, the junction kept 7 bases outside the gene matches. The germline V gene encodes CDR1 SGHTA and CDR2 FQGTGA.

The genes are TRBV6-5 and TRBJ2-5; 10 bases are a match to TRBD1. V shed 6 bases, J shed 1 base, and the junction held 8 bases outside the gene matches. Germline CDR1 and CDR2: MNHEY and SVGAGI. This CDR3 region has 16 residues. This CDR3 is CASRPGDRGFQETQYF. The CDR3 DNA reads as TGTGCCAGCAGACCCGGGGACAGGGGATTCCAAGAGACCCAGTACTTC.

This clonotype turned up a few times. The chain recombines TRBV7-6 with TRBJ2-1, with TRBD1 identical over 8 bases. The CDR3 extends over 15 amino acids. CDR1 SGHVS and CDR2 FNYEAQ come from the germline V gene. Unmatched junction bases numbered 6, after V lost 2 bases and J lost 6 bases. The chain's CDR3 is CASSLPDRGPNEQFF. The CDR3 coding sequence is TGTGCCAGCAGCTTACCCGACAGGGGACCCAATGAGCAGTTCTTC. Combining the CDR3 with reference TRBV7-6 and TRBJ2-1 gives the whole variable domain GAGVSQSPRYKVTKRGQDVALRCDPISGHVSLYWYRQALGQGPEFLTYFNYEAQQDKSGLPNDRFSAERPEGSISTLTIQRTEQRDSAMYRCASSLPDRGPNEQFFGPGTRLTVL.

The chain links TRBV28 to TRBJ2-7; 11 nucleotides line up with TRBD1. CDR1 MDHEN and CDR2 SYDVKM come from the germline V gene. The V segment lost 5 bases and the J segment 3 bases; nucleotides outside the gene matches: 6. CDR3 length equals 15 residues. CDR3 region: CASSLPGTGGYEQYF. The CDR3 region has the DNA TGTGCCAGCAGTCTGCCGGGGACAGGGGGCTACGAGCAGTACTTC.

The V call is TRBV20-1, the J call TRBJ2-7, with unresolved D. CDR1 and CDR2 from the germline V gene are DFQATT and SNEGSKA (reference sequence). With 3 bases removed from V and 6 bases from J, the gap between germline ends came to 12 bases. The CDR3 totals 12 residues. The CDR3 reads CSASLAASEQYF. The CDR3 nucleotides read TGCAGTGCTAGTTTGGCTGCCTCCGAGCAGTACTTC.